This entry concerns a single T cell receptor (beta chain). Its antigen is unidentified. The CDR3 contains 14 residues. Trimming left V 3 bases short and J 0 bases short, with 9 bases between. The germline V gene has CDR1 ENHRY and CDR2 SYGVKD. The sample originates from a study of cytomegalovirus exposure and HLA in healthy donors. Overall study context: From HLA-typed donors, an early data release held about 85 million unique TCRs. Overall study findings and caveats: Sequencing likely produced, as an artifact, a cluster of highly shared sequence variants. Altogether, 150 to 200 TCR beta chains were recorded as cytomegalovirus-associated. Earlier findings revealed that most TCR beta V segments proved productive either about 87% or about 30% of the time.

Primers: 60 Vbeta forward and 13 Jbeta reverse. Profiling relied on immunoSEQ multiplex PCR, and the TCRdb table lists in-frame clones only, not all of them. The table lists about 210,000 clones, about three quarters of them singletons. The J gene is TRBJ2-7, the V gene TRBV10-3, with D possibly being TRBD2 (5 bases). Material for sequencing was PBMCs. This TCR derives from a male donor in good health and CMV-seronegative. The CDR3 DNA reads as TGTGCCATCAGTGAAGAGGGCCGCTCCTACGAGCAGTACTTC. Its protein product is CAISEEGRSYEQYF.